This T cell receptor (beta chain) was captured by sequencing in a study of sequential checkpoint blockade in melanoma. The table came from immunoSEQ multiplex PCR; TCRdb's copy has only in-frame clones and leaves some out. Among 32,000 or so clones listed, around 82% were seen once. Treatment of the sample: randomized to nivolumab then ipilimumab (arm A) or the reverse (arm B). The TCR comes from a human donor with melanoma. This material consisted of CD8+ T cells sorted from blood (inferred from file names), taken from a patient given nivolumab and ipilimumab in sequence.

DNA of the CDR3: TGTGCCAGTAGTATCGGGAAGGCCACCTACGAGCAGTACTTC. Protein sequence: CASSIGKATYEQYF. The genes are TRBV19 and TRBJ2-7, with D possibly being TRBD2 (5 bases). Per the germline V gene, CDR1 is LNHDA and CDR2 is SQIVND (reference sequence). CDR3 length: 14 residues. Trimming left V 3 bases short and J 2 bases short, with 11 bases between.